Reported below is one T cell receptor beta chain. In the authors' methods: Amplification of reference gene primers provided the estimated nucleated cell counts. Sequencing was performed with immunoSEQ multiplex PCR; in TCRdb, only in-frame clones are kept and a portion is missing. V and J calls and clone size are as listed in that table; D and trimming were resolved from the DNA. The sample shows over 90,000 clones, less than 85% of them seen only once. This sample is part of a study of blood T cell repertoires in COVID-19. Study background: The United States, Italy and Spain were the sources of the acute and convalescent COVID-19 samples.

It was during active infection that Seattle patients were enrolled and then longitudinally followed. This CDR3 has 12 amino acids. V was pared by 4 bases and J by 3 bases, with 6 bases between. Germline CDR1 and CDR2: SGHTA and FQGNSA. Specimen: peripheral blood. V gene TRBV7-2 combines with J gene TRBJ1-2, with D unclear. This clonotype was obtained from a man in his 70s with COVID-19, enrolled during active disease. DNA for the CDR3: TGTGCCAGCAGCTCCCTTGACTATGGCTACACCTTC. The encoded protein is CASSSLDYGYTF.